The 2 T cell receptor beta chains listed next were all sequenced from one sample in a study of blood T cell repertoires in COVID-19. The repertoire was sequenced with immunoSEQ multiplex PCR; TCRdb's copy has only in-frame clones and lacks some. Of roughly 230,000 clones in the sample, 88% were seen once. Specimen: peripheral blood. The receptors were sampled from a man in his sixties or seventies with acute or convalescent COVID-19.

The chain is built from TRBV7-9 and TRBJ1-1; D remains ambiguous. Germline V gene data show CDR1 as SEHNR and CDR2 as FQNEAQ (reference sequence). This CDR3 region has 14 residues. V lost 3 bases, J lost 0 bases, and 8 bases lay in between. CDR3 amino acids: CASSFVGMNTEAFF. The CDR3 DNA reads TGTGCCAGCAGCTTTGTCGGTATGAACACTGAAGCTTTCTTT.

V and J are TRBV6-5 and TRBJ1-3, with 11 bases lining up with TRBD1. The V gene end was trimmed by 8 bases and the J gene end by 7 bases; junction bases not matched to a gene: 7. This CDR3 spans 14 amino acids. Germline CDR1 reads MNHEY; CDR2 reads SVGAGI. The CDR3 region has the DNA TGTGCCAGCGGAAAGGGACAGGGGGGCAACACCATATATTTT. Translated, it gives CASGKGQGGNTIYF.